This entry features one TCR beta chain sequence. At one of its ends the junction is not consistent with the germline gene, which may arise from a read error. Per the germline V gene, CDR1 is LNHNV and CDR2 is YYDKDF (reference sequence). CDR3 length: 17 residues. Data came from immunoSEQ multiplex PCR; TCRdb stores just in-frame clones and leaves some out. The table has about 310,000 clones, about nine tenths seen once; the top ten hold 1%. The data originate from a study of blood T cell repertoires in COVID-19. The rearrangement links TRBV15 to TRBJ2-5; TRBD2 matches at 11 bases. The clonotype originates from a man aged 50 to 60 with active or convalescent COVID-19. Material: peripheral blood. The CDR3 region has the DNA TGTGCCACCAGCGGAGACAGACTAGCGGGGAGAGGGGAGACCCAGTACTTC. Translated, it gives CATSGDRLAGRGETQYF.